The T cell receptor beta chain described here comes from a study of shared clonotypes between healthy human individuals. Trimming cost V 7 bases and J 2 bases; bases outside gene matches: 2. The CDR3 loop spans 12 amino acids. The germline V gene has CDR1 SNHLY and CDR2 FYNNEI. TCRdb's table, derived via immunoSEQ multiplex PCR, lists solely in-frame clones and lacks some. Of millions of clones in the sample, about 92% are singletons; the top ten hold about 0.41%. V gene TRBV2 combines with J gene TRBJ2-7; 7 bases map to TRBD2. Sequenced input: naive CD4+ T cells from PBMCs. Subset of the sample: CD45RA+ positively selected. The TCR originated in a man between 18 and 35 years old in good health. Some clones in this sample may be carry-over from other donors' samples. The CDR3 region has the DNA TGTGCCAGCACTGGGACTACCTACGAGCAGTACTTC. This translates into CASTGTTYEQYF.